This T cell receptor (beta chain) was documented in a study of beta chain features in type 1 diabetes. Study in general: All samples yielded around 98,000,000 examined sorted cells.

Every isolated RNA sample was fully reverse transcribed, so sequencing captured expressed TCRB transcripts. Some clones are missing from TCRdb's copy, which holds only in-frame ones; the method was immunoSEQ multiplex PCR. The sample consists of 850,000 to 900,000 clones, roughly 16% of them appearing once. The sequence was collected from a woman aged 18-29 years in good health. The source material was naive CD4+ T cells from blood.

CDR3 sequence: CASSLGVLAGLGEQYF. In nucleotides, the CDR3 is TGTGCCAGCAGCTTAGGCGTACTAGCGGGGCTGGGGGAGCAGTACTTC. This chain links TRBV7-2 with TRBJ2-7, with TRBD2 identical over 10 bases. The CDR3 loop spans 16 amino acids. Germline V CDR1 and CDR2: SGHTA, FQGNSA. Trimming cost V 1 base and J 7 bases; bases outside gene matches: 10.